This TCR beta chain was found in a study of T cells in Graves' hyperthyroidism and ophthalmopathy (dated by TCRdb to the late 2010s). About the full investigation: Peripheral blood samples were taken at initial diagnosis, before any treatment was given. To identify distinguishing TCR V-J signatures, a discovery cohort of some 99 patients was used, comprising 40 to 45 with Graves' ophthalmopathy and 55 to 65 with stable Graves' hyperthyroidism. Prospective prediction of ophthalmopathy was tested in an independent validation cohort consisting of fewer than 20 hyperthyroidism patients and over 15 patients who later progressed to ophthalmopathy. The 100 or so discovery patients were divided at random into training and test sets in a 7:3 ratio. Thyroid tissue and blood T-cell repertoires from six Graves' hyperthyroidism patients were also compared in the study. Once sampling was done, hyperthyroidism patients were given methimazole at a starting dose of 30 mg daily, whereas ophthalmopathy patients were given high-dose intravenous methylprednisolone. The paper describes TCR Vbeta CDR3 sequencing of 140 or so peripheral blood samples, made up of some 40 ophthalmopathy patients, roughly 75 hyperthyroidism patients and around 17 progressor patients.

The TCR beta CDR3 regions were amplified from the RNA transcripts. The first round of RT-PCR for the TCR CDR3 was performed with the HTBI primer set and the Qiagen OneStep RT-PCR kit. A second multiplex PCR round built the libraries, followed by size selection and purification. Sequencing of the libraries was done on an Illumina HiSeq2000 using paired-end 100 bp reads. As for the authors' bioinformatics: SOAPnuke was used to process the raw data, with reads discarded if the reads contained adapters or uncalled bases, had a mean Phred below 15, or lacked an exact constant-primer or identifier match. High-quality paired reads were merged with COPE v1.2.5, and unique nucleotide sequences were defined as clonotypes. MiTCR v1.1 was used to align clonotypes to the IMGT TRBV, TRBD and TRBJ reference segments. The analysis was restricted to V-J combinations with a frequency above 0.0001, which together covered roughly 99% of the repertoires. A TCS score was defined as the ratio between F50 (clonal expansion) and ExV (chaos), using BLOSUM62-based TCRdist between CDR3 peptides within each V-J. Welch's t-statistics and random forest reduced just over 500 V-J features to fewer than 15, which were used in a naive Bayes classifier (R e1071). TCRdb passed the public sequencing reads through fastp at Q25 and MiXCR, retaining productive beta sequences. CDR3 protein duplicates are merged, each entry listing the most common genes and DNA. These V and J calls rely on TCRdb rather than the paper's analysis. The sample data list under 350,000 distinct CDR3 sequences, and 15% to 20% of these were observed just once. The top ten constitute around 58% of the sample.

For this clonotype: There is no known antigen for this receptor. One base away there is no much larger clone; base qualities are not given.

In the ophthalmopathy patients, disease was moderately to severely active, with a Clinical Activity Score of 3 or more, a NOSPECS grade of 4 or more, and a duration of less than 3 months. Patients with uncontrolled infections, other autoimmune diseases, pregnancy or lactation were excluded. Diagnoses relied on clinical symptoms, serum thyroxine and TRAb, thyroid ultrasound and orbital computed tomography. PBMCs were separated from approximately 10 ml of fresh peripheral blood using Ficoll-Paque density gradient centrifugation. Trizol reagent was used to extract total RNA, and RNA quality was then checked on an Agilent 2100 Bioanalyzer. Points the paper makes about the study in general: In validation, the model predicted progression to ophthalmopathy a median of roughly 6.2 months before onset, with approximately 68% sensitivity and roughly 79% specificity. A 13 V-J signature model separated ophthalmopathy from stable hyperthyroidism, with around 91% sensitivity and about 81% specificity in cross-validation and 80%/75% in testing. No statistical method was used to fix the sample size in advance, and group allocation was not hidden from the investigators. Most expanded thyroid clonotypes (frequency above 0.001) were also detected in blood, suggesting blood repertoires may reflect thyroid immune responses.

Including the terminal cysteine and phenylalanine, the CDR3 comprises 17 residues. Only the CDR3 DNA is retained, 51 bases long and in frame from the first base. From a lookup of the germline V gene, CDR1 and CDR2 are SNHLY and FYNNEI. At the junction V is shortened by 4 bases and J by 4 bases; bases outside the gene matches: 10. Recombination joined TRBV2 with TRBJ2-3, with 11 bases matching TRBD2. Sequences were obtained from blood. The receptor's source is an older woman with Graves' ophthalmopathy. In nucleotide form, the sequence is TGTGCCAGCAGTGGATTAGCGGGAGGGCTAGACGCAGATACGCAGTATTTT. The resulting protein is CASSGLAGGLDADTQYF.